What follows are 10 T cell receptor beta chains derived from one specimen sequenced in a study of radiation and T cells in renal cell carcinoma. Clones were read by immunoSEQ multiplex PCR, and TCRdb kept only the in-frame ones, dropping some. The table lists 140,000 or so clones, around 88% of them singletons, with roughly 17% in the top ten. Time point reported: blood 4 weeks post-SBRT, at nephrectomy. Treatment denoted: 15 Gy SBRT to primary tumor, nephrectomy 4 weeks later. This specimen was blood, taken from a patient whose treatment included radiotherapy and nephrectomy. Receptors originate from a woman between 50 and 59 years old with renal cell carcinoma.

The chain carries TRBV15 and TRBJ2-5; the D is unclear. Germline CDR1 reads LNHNV; CDR2 reads YYDKDF (reference sequence). V lost 5 bases and J lost 5, with 12 bases in between. The CDR3 length is 13 residues. The CDR3 loop is CATSHQLGETQYF. CDR3 DNA: TGTGCCACCAGCCATCAACTCGGGGAGACCCAGTACTTC.

The J gene is TRBJ2-7, the V gene TRBV7-2, with D possibly being TRBD2 (5 bases). There are 12 residues in the CDR3. From germline, CDR1 is SGHTA and CDR2 FQGNSA. The V end lost 4 bases, the J end lost 10 bases, and 14 bases lay between the germline ends. The CDR3 sequence is CASSSVMEAQYF. The CDR3 DNA reads as TGTGCCAGCAGCTCCGTTATGGAGGCACAGTACTTC.

The chain couples TRBV9 to TRBJ1-5; unclear D gene. Trimming took 1 base from V and 1 from J, leaving 12 bases between them. The germline V gene encodes CDR1 SGDLS and CDR2 YYNGEE. The CDR3 is 16 amino acids. The CDR3 region is CASSVMGLRSNQPQHF. Written as DNA, the CDR3 is TGTGCCAGCAGCGTAATGGGCCTCAGGAGCAATCAGCCCCAGCATTTT.

This clone was recorded a few times. CDR3 DNA sequence: TGTGCCAGCAGCTTAGAGGACAGGTCGACGTATTTT. It yields the protein CASSLEDRSTYF. The chain carries TRBV7-9 and TRBJ2-3; the match to TRBD1 covers 7 bases. The germline CDR1 and CDR2 sequences are SEHNR and FQNEAQ (reference sequence). J gave up 14 bases and V 1 base, and 6 bases lay outside the gene matches. This CDR3 spans 12 amino acids.

This clone has only one observation. The chain is built from TRBV7-2 and TRBJ2-1; D may be TRBD1 (7 bases). The V end lost 7 bases, the J end lost 3 bases, and 19 bases lay between the germline ends. The CDR3 spans 16 residues. Germline V gene lookup returns CDR1 SGHTA and CDR2 FQGNSA. CDR3 protein: CASTPGGLALYNEQFF. In DNA form, the CDR3 reads TGTGCCAGCACTCCAGGGGGGCTAGCGCTCTACAATGAGCAGTTCTTC.

This rearrangement joins TRBV10-1 to TRBJ1-6, with 7 nucleotides matching TRBD1. The CDR3 is 13 residues long. In germline, CDR1 is WNHNN, CDR2 SYGVQD (reference sequence). With 6 bases clipped from V and 10 bases from J, the junction kept 6 bases outside the gene matches. CDR3 nucleotides: TGCGCCAGCAGCACCGGACAGGAATCACCCCTCCACTTT. The encoded protein is CASSTGQESPLHF.

The chain carries TRBV4-3 and TRBJ2-3, with D possibly being TRBD2 (6 bases). This CDR3 has 17 residues. CDR1 and CDR2 (germline): LGHNA, YSLEER. Trimming cost V 0 bases and J 5 bases, with 18 bases left between them. CDR3: CASSQDLASGDKDTQYF. The CDR3 DNA reads as TGCGCCAGCAGCCAAGATTTAGCGTCGGGGGATAAAGATACGCAGTATTTT.

The rearrangement joins TRBV7-2 to TRBJ2-7; 7 nucleotides align to TRBD2. This CDR3 is 15 amino acids long. Trimming at V came to 5 bases and at J to 7 bases, leaving 14 bases not matched to a gene. Germline V gives CDR1 SGHTA, CDR2 FQGNSA. The CDR3 DNA follows: TGTGCCAGCAGCGCCCAAGGGACTATCGACGGAGAGCAGTACTTC. Amino acid sequence: CASSAQGTIDGEQYF.

The chain links TRBV28 to TRBJ2-7; D ambiguous. The CDR3 is made up of 13 amino acids. The germline CDR1 and CDR2 sequences are MDHEN and SYDVKM. Trimming pared 3 bases from V and 8 bases from J, leaving 14 bases between. CDR3 DNA sequence: TGTGCCAGCAGTTTCCGGTCCCCATTCCAGCAGTACTTC. The encoded protein is CASSFRSPFQQYF.

DNA of the CDR3: TGTGCCTGGAGTCCCCGGGGGGACGGATGGAATGAGCAGTTCTTC. Translating gives CAWSPRGDGWNEQFF. The chain links TRBV30 to TRBJ2-1; TRBD2 matches 7 bases. V lost 2 bases to trimming and J lost 7 bases; unmatched junction nucleotides: 11. Germline CDR1 GTSNPN, CDR2 SVGIG (reference sequence). The CDR3 loop spans 15 amino acids.